This T cell receptor beta chain was identified during a study of blood T cells in healthy people across ages. Broader study findings: Long-lived donors exceeded aged donors in naive CD4+ cells and diversity.

Between the trimmed V and J ends, which lost 3 bases and 0 bases, there was a span of 6 bases. The CDR3 covers 14 residues. CDR1 and CDR2 from the germline V gene are ENHRY and SYGVKD. The second PCR ran about 6 to 12 cycles with a sample-barcoded 5' primer and J-beta primers. TCRdb processed the 5' RACE reads anew with MiXCR; each CDR3 protein has one entry. The sample has about 1,000,000 distinct CDR3 sequences, less than 50% seen once. As concerns this clonotype: Antigen: not known.

The source of this sequence is a woman aged 55-70 years in good health. What was sequenced was blood. This chain connects TRBV10-3 to TRBJ2-1, with D unclear. CDR3 sequence reads: CAISDRLSYNEQFF. In DNA form, the CDR3 reads TGTGCCATCAGTGACAGACTCTCCTACAATGAGCAGTTCTTC.